These T cell receptor beta chains were read from a single sample in a study of T cells in Graves' hyperthyroidism and ophthalmopathy. In TCRdb, the multiplex PCR reads were re-called with MiXCR into one record per CDR3 protein. The table has fewer than 850,000 distinct CDR3 sequences, around 15% seen once; the top ten hold about 14%. The source material was blood. Receptors originate from a man aged 50-60 years with Graves' hyperthyroidism. Each CDR3 is given with its conserved first and last residue. Each record gives: V gene, clone size, J gene, D gene, CDR3 protein, CDR3 DNA. The D gene is left open where the match is weak. Clone size is given for some rows only: seen once, a few or many times, or a class if the clone is expanded.

TRBV4-2	.	TRBJ2-7	.	CASSQGEGAYEQYF	TGTGCCAGCAGCCAAGGCGAAGGAGCCTACGAGCAGTACTTC
TRBV2	many	TRBJ1-2	.	CASNEAYSQGRRIRYTF	TGTGCCAGCAATGAAGCATACTCTCAGGGACGGCGGATCCGCTACACCTTC
TRBV10-3	.	TRBJ2-3	.	CVIRNSGTSLPTDTQYF	TGTGTCATCAGAAACTCCGGGACCTCGCTACCCACAGATACGCAGTATTTT
TRBV28	many	TRBJ1-2	TRBD1	CASFIQGEGYTF	TGTGCCAGCTTCATACAGGGGGAGGGCTACACCTTC
TRBV7-9	many	TRBJ1-3	.	CASSFVNRGVSSGNTIYF	TGTGCCAGCAGCTTTGTAAACCGCGGGGTGAGCTCTGGAAACACCATATATTTT
TRBV10-2	.	TRBJ1-1	.	CASSEGATTEAFF	TGCGCCAGCAGTGAAGGGGCGACCACTGAAGCTTTCTTT
TRBV28	.	TRBJ2-1	TRBD2	CASRPSSGDPYNEQFF	TGTGCCAGCAGGCCCAGTAGCGGGGACCCCTACAATGAGCAGTTCTTC
TRBV28	.	TRBJ2-1	TRBD2	CASSSSTPGGRSNEQFF	TGTGCCAGCAGTTCATCTACACCGGGCGGGAGGTCAAATGAGCAGTTCTTC
TRBV7-3	many	TRBJ2-3	TRBD2	CASSLTLAGGSSSGDTQYF	TGTGCCAGCAGCTTAACACTAGCGGGAGGCTCATCCTCAGGAGATACGCAGTATTTT
TRBV10-3	many	TRBJ2-7	.	CAISDNPQGTYEQYF	TGTGCCATCAGTGATAATCCACAGGGAACCTACGAGCAGTACTTC
TRBV6-1	.	TRBJ1-5	.	CASSNEIVDGFNQPQHF	TGTGCCAGCAGTAACGAAATCGTGGACGGGTTCAATCAGCCCCAGCATTTT
TRBV27	few	TRBJ1-5	.	CASSPRRAGLGEPQHF	TGTGCCAGCAGTCCCCGGCGCGCGGGACTGGGAGAGCCCCAGCATTTT
TRBV18	few	TRBJ1-5	.	CASSPSSGGNQPQHF	TGTGCCAGCTCACCATCTTCAGGGGGCAATCAGCCCCAGCATTTT
TRBV18	few	TRBJ1-2	TRBD1	CASSPQGADGYTF	TGTGCCAGCTCACCACAGGGGGCGGATGGCTACACCTTC
TRBV7-9	many	TRBJ2-7	TRBD2	CASSLAGGPIHEQYF	TGTGCCAGCAGCTTAGCGGGAGGGCCGATCCACGAGCAGTACTTC
TRBV29-1	.	TRBJ1-1	.	CSVEARYSNTEAFF	TGCAGCGTTGAGGCTCGATACAGTAACACTGAAGCTTTCTTT
TRBV19	.	TRBJ1-2	.	CASRTQARTGANYGYTF	TGTGCCAGTAGAACTCAAGCCCGGACCGGAGCTAACTATGGCTACACCTTC
TRBV19	many	TRBJ1-2	TRBD1	CASSITGRGHLYGYTF	TGTGCCAGTAGTATTACGGGCAGGGGGCATCTGTATGGCTACACCTTC
TRBV12-3/TRBV12-4	many	TRBJ2-1	TRBD2	CASSFAGESYNEQFF	TGTGCCAGCAGTTTTGCGGGAGAGTCCTACAATGAGCAGTTCTTC
TRBV9	many	TRBJ2-3	TRBD2	CASSTSGRHTDTQYF	TGTGCCAGCAGCACTAGCGGGAGGCACACAGATACGCAGTATTTT
TRBV6-1	many	TRBJ2-7	TRBD2	CASSHGTSGITYEQYF	TGTGCCAGCAGTCATGGGACTAGCGGGATTACCTACGAGCAGTACTTC
TRBV28	.	TRBJ2-6	.	CASSGPGSSGANVLTF	TGTGCCAGCAGTGGTCCAGGGAGCTCTGGGGCCAACGTCCTGACTTTC
TRBV13	few	TRBJ2-1	.	CASSNAPNEQFF	TGTGCCAGCAGCAACGCCCCGAATGAGCAGTTCTTC
TRBV27	many	TRBJ2-7	.	CASSPAEGSYEQYF	TGTGCCAGCAGCCCCGCGGAAGGGTCCTACGAGCAGTACTTC
TRBV28	many	TRBJ2-1	.	CASSSPATGSNEQFF	TGTGCCAGCAGTTCCCCCGCCACAGGGTCCAATGAGCAGTTCTTC
TRBV7-2	many	TRBJ1-4	TRBD1	CASSLATGGAPEKLFF	TGTGCCAGCAGCTTAGCGACAGGGGGAGCCCCCGAGAAACTGTTTTTT
TRBV11-2	.	TRBJ2-7	.	CASSLGGGITYEQYF	TGTGCCAGCAGCTTAGGAGGCGGGATTACCTACGAGCAGTACTTC
TRBV7-8	.	TRBJ2-2	.	CASSLGGHTSGELFF	TGTGCCAGCAGCTTAGGGGGTCATACGTCCGGGGAGCTGTTTTTT
TRBV7-3	many	TRBJ1-6	.	CASSLGGARSNSPLHF	TGTGCCAGCAGCTTAGGGGGGGCGAGAAGTAATTCACCCCTCCACTTT